Sequencing of this T cell receptor (beta chain) was carried out in a study of OX40 agonist ivuxolimab in advanced cancers. In terms of the full investigation: Ivuxolimab, which targeted the costimulatory receptor OX40 (CD134), was an agonistic, fully human IgG2 monoclonal antibody. In the dose-escalation cohort, around 80% of patients were male, and the mean age was roughly 60 years with a range of roughly 23 to 79. Peripheral TCRbeta sequencing aimed to test whether ivuxolimab altered TCR sequence diversity and caused clonal T-cell expansion. Of the 52 patients in dose escalation, some 19 had hepatocellular carcinoma, some 15 had melanoma, 9 had renal cell carcinoma and 9 had head and neck cancer. The paper describes the monotherapy dose-escalation part (N ≈ 52 patients) of the phase I trial of ivuxolimab. Prior anti-PD-1, anti-PD-L1 or anti-CTLA-4 therapy was permitted, and 35% to 40% of dose-escalation patients had received checkpoint inhibitors. Intravenous ivuxolimab was administered to patients every 2 weeks at six dose levels: 0.01, 0.1, 0.3, 1.5, 3 and 10 mg/kg. Partial responses were achieved by three dose-escalation patients, of whom one had hepatocellular carcinoma and two had cutaneous melanoma. What the authors observed across the whole study: After ivuxolimab, expanded clones were on average more numerous among CD8+ T cells than among CD4+ T cells. In the 0.1-3.0 mg/kg groups, partial responders had among the lowest normalized peripheral clonal expansion, particularly in CD8+ T cells. The antigen specificity of the peripheral T cells that underwent clonal expansion was not determined. At doses from 0.1 to 3.0 mg/kg, clonal expansion was seen in both CD4+ and CD8+ blood T cells between baseline and week 6. Low levels of normalized T-cell clonal expansion were also seen in some patients who did not respond.

Genomic DNA was extracted from sorted cells for sequencing of the TCRbeta CDR3 region. TCRbeta CDR3 regions were sequenced using the immunoSEQ Assay. TCRdb mirrors the immuneACCESS table, restricted to in-frame sequences. Some clones are absent from its copies; in checked studies, under half trace to an unresolved V gene, and the reason for the others is unknown. A total of 50,000 to 70,000 clones appear in this sample, over 70% of them only once. 0.37% of the sample is in the top ten clones. V drops 0 bases and J drops 7 bases, leaving 14 bases in between. There are 15 amino acids in the CDR3, from cysteine to phenylalanine inclusive. Left in the record is the CDR3 DNA by itself, 45 bases read in frame from the first base. Reading the germline V gene gives CDR1 SGDLS and CDR2 YYNGEE. The trial excluded patients who had a history of autoimmune disease or who were on systemic immunosuppression. In every dose cohort, peripheral blood was drawn for TCR sequencing at baseline, cycle 4 day 1, and cycle 7 day 1. Samples were obtained from an open-label, multicenter, first-in-human phase I dose-escalation trial of ivuxolimab. Adults with locally advanced or metastatic melanoma, renal cell carcinoma, hepatocellular carcinoma or head and neck squamous cell carcinoma were enrolled in the trial. Before TCR sequencing, CD4+ and CD8+ T cells were separately sorted from peripheral blood.

Comment on this clone: Its binding antigen is unknown. No base quality values were provided; no much bigger clone lies one nucleotide off.

This chain is built from TRBV9 and TRBJ2-1, and possibly TRBD1, on 8 matching bases. The sequences come from CD4+ or CD8+ T cells sorted from blood, collected in a trial of the OX40 agonist ivuxolimab. The clonotype originates from an adult with an advanced solid tumor such as melanoma, head and neck, liver or kidney cancer. The CDR3 amino acid sequence is: CASSVEGQGGNEQFF. The DNA reads as follows: TGTGCCAGCAGCGTAGAAGGACAGGGAGGGAATGAGCAGTTCTTC.